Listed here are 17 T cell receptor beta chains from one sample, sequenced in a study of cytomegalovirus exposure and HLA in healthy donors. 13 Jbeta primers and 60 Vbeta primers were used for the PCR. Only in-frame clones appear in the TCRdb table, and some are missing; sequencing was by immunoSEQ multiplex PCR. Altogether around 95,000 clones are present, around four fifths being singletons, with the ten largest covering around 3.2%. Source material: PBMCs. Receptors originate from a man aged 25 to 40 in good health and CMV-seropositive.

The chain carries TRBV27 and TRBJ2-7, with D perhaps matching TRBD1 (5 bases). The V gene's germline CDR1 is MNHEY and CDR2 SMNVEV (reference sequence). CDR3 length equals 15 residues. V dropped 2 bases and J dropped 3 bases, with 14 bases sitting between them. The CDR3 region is CASSLLHGQHYEQYF. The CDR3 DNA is TGTGCCAGCAGTTTACTGCACGGACAACACTACGAGCAGTACTTC.

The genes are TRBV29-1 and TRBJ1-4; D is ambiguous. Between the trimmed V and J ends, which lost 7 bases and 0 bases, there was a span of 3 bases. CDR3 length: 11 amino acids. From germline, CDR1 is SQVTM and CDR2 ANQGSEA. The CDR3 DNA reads TGCAGCGCCGCAACTAATGAAAAACTGTTTTTT. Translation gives CSAATNEKLFF.

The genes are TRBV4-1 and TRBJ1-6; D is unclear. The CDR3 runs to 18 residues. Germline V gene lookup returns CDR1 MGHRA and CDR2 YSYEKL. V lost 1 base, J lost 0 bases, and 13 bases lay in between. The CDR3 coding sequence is TGCGCCAGCAGCCAAGGGTTAAGCACGAGCTCCTATAATTCACCCCTCCACTTT. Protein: CASSQGLSTSSYNSPLHF.

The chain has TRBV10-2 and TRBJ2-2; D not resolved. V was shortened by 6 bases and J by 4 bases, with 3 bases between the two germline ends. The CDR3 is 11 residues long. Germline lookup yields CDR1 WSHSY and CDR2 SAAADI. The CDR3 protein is CASSLTGELFF. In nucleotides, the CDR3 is TGCGCCAGCAGCCTCACCGGGGAGCTGTTTTTT.

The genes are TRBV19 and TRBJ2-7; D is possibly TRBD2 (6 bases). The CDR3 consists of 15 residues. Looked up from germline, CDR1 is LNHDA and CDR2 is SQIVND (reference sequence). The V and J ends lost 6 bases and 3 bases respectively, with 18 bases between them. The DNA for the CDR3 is TGTGCCAGTAGATCTAACCGGGACTCCTACTACGAGCAGTACTTC. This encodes CASRSNRDSYYEQYF.

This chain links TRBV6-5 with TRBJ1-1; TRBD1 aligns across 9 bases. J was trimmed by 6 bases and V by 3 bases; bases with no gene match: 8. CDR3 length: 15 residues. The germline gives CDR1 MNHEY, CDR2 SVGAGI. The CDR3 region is CASSYQQGATSEAFF. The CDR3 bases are TGTGCCAGCAGTTATCAACAGGGGGCGACGTCTGAAGCTTTCTTT.

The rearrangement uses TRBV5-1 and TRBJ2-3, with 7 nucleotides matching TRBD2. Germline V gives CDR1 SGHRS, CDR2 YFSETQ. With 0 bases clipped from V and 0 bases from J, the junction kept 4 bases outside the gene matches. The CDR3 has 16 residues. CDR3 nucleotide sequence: TGCGCCAGCAGCTTGGCGGGTAGCGGGAGCACAGATACGCAGTATTTT. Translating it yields CASSLAGSGSTDTQYF.

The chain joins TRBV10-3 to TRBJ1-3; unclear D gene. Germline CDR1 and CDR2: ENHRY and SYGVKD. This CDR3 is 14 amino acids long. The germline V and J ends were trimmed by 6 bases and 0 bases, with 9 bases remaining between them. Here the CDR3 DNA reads TGTGCCATCAGGGGGAGCAACTCTGGAAACACCATATATTTT. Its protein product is CAIRGSNSGNTIYF.

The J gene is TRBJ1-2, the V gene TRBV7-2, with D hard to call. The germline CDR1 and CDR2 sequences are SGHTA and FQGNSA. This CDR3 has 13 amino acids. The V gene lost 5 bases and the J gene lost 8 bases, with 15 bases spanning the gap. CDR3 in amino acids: CASSLASREGYTF. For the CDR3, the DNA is TGTGCCAGCAGCCTCGCCAGCCGGGAGGGCTACACCTTC.

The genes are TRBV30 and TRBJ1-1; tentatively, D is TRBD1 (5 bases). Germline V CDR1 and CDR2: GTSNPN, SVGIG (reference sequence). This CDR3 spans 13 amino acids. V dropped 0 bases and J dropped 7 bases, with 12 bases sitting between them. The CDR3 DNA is TGTGCCTGGAGTGTACGACAGCTGGGTGAAGCTTTCTTT. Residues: CAWSVRQLGEAFF. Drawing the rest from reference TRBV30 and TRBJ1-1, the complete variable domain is SQTIHQWPATLVQPVGSPLSLECTVEGTSNPNLYWYRQAAGRGLQLLFYSVGIGQISSEVPQNLSASRPQDRQFILSSKKLLLSDSGFYLCAWSVRQLGEAFFGQGTRLTVV.

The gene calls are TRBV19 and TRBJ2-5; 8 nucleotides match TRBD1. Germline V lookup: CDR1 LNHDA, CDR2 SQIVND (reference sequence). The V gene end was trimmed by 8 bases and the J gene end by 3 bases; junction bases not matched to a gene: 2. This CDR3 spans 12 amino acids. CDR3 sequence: CASGQGKETQYF. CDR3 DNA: TGTGCCAGTGGACAGGGAAAAGAGACCCAGTACTTC.

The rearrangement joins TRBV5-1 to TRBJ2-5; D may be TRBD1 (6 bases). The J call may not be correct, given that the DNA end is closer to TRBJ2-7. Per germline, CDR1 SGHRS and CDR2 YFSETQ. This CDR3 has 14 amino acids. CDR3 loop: CASSFLDSSYEQYF. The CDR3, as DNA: TGCGCCAGCAGCTTTCTGGACAGCTCCTACGAGCAGTACTTC.

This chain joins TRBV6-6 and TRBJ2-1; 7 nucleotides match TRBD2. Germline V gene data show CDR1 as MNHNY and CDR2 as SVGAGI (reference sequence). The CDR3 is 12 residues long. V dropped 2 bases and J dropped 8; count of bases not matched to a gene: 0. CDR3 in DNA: TGTGCCAGCAGTTACGGGGGGGATGAGCAGTTCTTC. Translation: CASSYGGDEQFF.

CDR3 nucleotide sequence: TGTGCCAGCTCTGTACAGGGGCCAGCATACTCCTACGAGCAGTACTTC. Its protein product is CASSVQGPAYSYEQYF. The genes are TRBV18 and TRBJ2-7, with 7 bases fitting TRBD1. The CDR3 is made up of 16 amino acids. J gave up 0 bases and V 6 bases, and 11 bases lay outside the gene matches. CDR1 is KGHSH and CDR2 is LQKENI in the germline V gene.

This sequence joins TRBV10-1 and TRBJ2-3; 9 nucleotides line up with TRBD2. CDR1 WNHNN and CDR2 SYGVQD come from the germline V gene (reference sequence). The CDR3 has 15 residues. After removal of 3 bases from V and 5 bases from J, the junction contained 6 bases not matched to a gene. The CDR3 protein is CASSEGQLAGDTQYF. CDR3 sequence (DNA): TGCGCCAGCAGTGAAGGTCAACTAGCGGGAGATACGCAGTATTTT.

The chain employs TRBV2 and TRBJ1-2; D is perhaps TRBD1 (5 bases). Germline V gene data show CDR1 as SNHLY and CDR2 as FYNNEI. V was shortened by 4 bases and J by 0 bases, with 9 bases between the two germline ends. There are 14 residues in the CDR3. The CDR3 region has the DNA TGTGCCAGCAGTGCGGGGGGAGCTAACTATGGCTACACCTTC. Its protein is CASSAGGANYGYTF.

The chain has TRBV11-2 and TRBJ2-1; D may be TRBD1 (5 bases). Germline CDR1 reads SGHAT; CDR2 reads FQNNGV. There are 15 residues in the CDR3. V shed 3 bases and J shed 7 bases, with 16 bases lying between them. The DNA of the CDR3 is TGTGCCAGCAGCTTGGGGCGAGAGCTACCGAATGAGCAGTTCTTC. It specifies CASSLGRELPNEQFF.